Each of the 9 T cell receptor beta chains below was sequenced from the same sample in a study of cytomegalovirus exposure and HLA in healthy donors (dated by TCRdb to between 2016 and 2019). Libraries came from the immunoSEQ multiplex PCR assay. Imported from immuneACCESS, the table was reduced by TCRdb to in-frame sequences with V and J called. These copies leave out some clones; in studies compared against another copy, an unresolved V gene accounts for under half, and the cause of the remainder is not known. This sample is represented by some 170,000 clones; roughly 90% of them were singletons. Around 2% of the sample goes to the ten largest clones. Sequencing used PBMCs. All receptors come from a woman younger than 30 in good health and CMV-seronegative.

The V gene is TRBV7-6, the J gene TRBJ2-3; 10 nucleotides align to TRBD2. The CDR3 loop spans 16 amino acids. Germline CDR1 is SGHVS and CDR2 is FNYEAQ. Trimming took 5 bases from V and 4 from J; bases not matched to a gene: 9. The CDR3 DNA reads TGTGCCAGCAGCCGACTTAGCGGGGGGAGTGCAGATACGCAGTATTTT. Translated: CASSRLSGGSADTQYF.

The chain carries TRBV21-1 and TRBJ2-5; the table's TRBD2 call for D was not verified on the DNA. TRBV21-1 is reported as a pseudogene. There are 17 residues in the CDR3. In nucleotides, the CDR3 is TGTGCCAGCAGCACACTACCTCAGCCGGGAGCGGGAGAGACCCAGTACTTC. Protein: CASSTLPQPGAGETQYF.

The rearrangement joins TRBV9 to TRBJ2-2, with TRBD2 identical over 15 bases. The CDR3 is 18 residues long. V was clipped by 4 bases and J by 1 base; unmatched bases: 5. Germline V gene lookup returns CDR1 SGDLS and CDR2 YYNGEE. The CDR3 coding sequence is TGTGCCAGCAGCAAAGGACTAGCGGGAGGGTGGAACACCGGGGAGCTGTTTTTT. Translated: CASSKGLAGGWNTGELFF.

J is TRBJ1-5 and V is TRBV4-3, with 7 bases aligning to TRBD1. The germline V gene encodes CDR1 LGHNA and CDR2 YSLEER. V lost 1 base and J lost 4; bases outside the gene matches: 13. This CDR3 comprises 18 residues. CDR3 sequence (DNA): TGCGCCAGCAGCCAAGTATACAGGGGCAGACTCCAAAATCAGCCCCAGCATTTT. Translation gives CASSQVYRGRLQNQPQHF.

This sequence joins TRBV6-5 and TRBJ2-7, with a tentative D call TRBD2 (6 bases). Germline V gives CDR1 MNHEY, CDR2 SVGAGI. Trimming shortened V by 6 bases and J by 4 bases, and 16 bases separated the two germline ends. The CDR3 is 14 amino acids. The CDR3 sequence is CASSPGGSGYEQYF. In nucleotides, the CDR3 is TGTGCCAGCAGCCCCGGAGGGAGTGGGTACGAGCAGTACTTC.

This chain connects TRBV29-1 to TRBJ2-3; 7 bases map to TRBD2. Germline V gene data show CDR1 as SQVTM and CDR2 as ANQGSEA. V lost 1 base and J lost 4; bases outside the gene matches: 11. The CDR3 totals 16 residues. The CDR3 sequence is CSVEGAGASGPDTQYF. CDR3 bases: TGCAGCGTTGAAGGGGCGGGAGCTTCGGGCCCAGATACGCAGTATTTT.

The chain recombines TRBV7-2 with TRBJ1-5, with D perhaps TRBD1 (5 bases). CDR3 length equals 14 residues. The germline CDR1 and CDR2 sequences are SGHTA and FQGNSA. Trimming stripped 4 bases from V and 6 bases from J, with 13 bases between. The CDR3 here is CASSSKGISQPQHF. CDR3 bases: TGTGCCAGCAGCTCAAAGGGGATTAGTCAGCCCCAGCATTTT.

The chain couples TRBV6-1 to TRBJ2-2; perhaps TRBD2 as D (5 bases). The germline V gene has CDR1 MNHNS and CDR2 SASEGT. The CDR3 consists of 13 residues. The V gene lost 0 bases and the J gene lost 7 bases, with 6 bases spanning the gap. The chain's CDR3 is CASSEASGGELFF. CDR3 DNA: TGTGCCAGCAGTGAAGCCAGCGGCGGGGAGCTGTTTTTT.

This clone is a singleton in its sample. This chain connects TRBV19 to TRBJ2-1, with 8 positions matching TRBD1. Germline V gene lookup returns CDR1 LNHDA and CDR2 SQIVND (reference sequence). With 5 bases clipped from V and 5 bases from J, the junction kept 14 bases outside the gene matches. The CDR3 is made up of 17 amino acids. The CDR3: CASSQQGVASSDNEQFF. Here the CDR3 DNA reads TGTGCCAGTAGTCAACAGGGGGTCGCCTCCAGCGACAATGAGCAGTTCTTC.